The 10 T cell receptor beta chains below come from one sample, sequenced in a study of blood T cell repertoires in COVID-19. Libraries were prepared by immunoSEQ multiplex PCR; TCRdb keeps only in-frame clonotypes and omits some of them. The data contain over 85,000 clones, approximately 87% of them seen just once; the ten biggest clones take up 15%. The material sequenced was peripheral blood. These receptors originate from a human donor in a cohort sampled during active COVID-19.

The CDR3 DNA reads as TGTGCCAGCAGTTTAAGGCCGAGGAACTATGGCTACACCTTC. Translating it yields CASSLRPRNYGYTF. The chain has TRBV28 and TRBJ1-2; D is unresolved. V shed 2 bases and J shed 2 bases, with 9 bases lying between them. This CDR3 spans 14 amino acids. Germline CDR1 is MDHEN and CDR2 is SYDVKM.

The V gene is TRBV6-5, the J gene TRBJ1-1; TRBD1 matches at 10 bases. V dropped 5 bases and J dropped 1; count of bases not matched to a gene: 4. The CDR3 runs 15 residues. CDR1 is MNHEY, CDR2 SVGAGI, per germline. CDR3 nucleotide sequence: TGTGCCAGCAGTCCCCGGGACAGGGGGAACACTGAAGCTTTCTTT. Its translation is CASSPRDRGNTEAFF.

For the CDR3, the DNA is TGTGCCAGCAGCGGGGGGCCTAGCGGGAGGGCCGTGATAGATACGCAGTATTTT. This gives the protein CASSGGPSGRAVIDTQYF. The rearrangement links TRBV9 to TRBJ2-3; TRBD2 agrees at 12 bases. This CDR3 is built from 18 residues. The germline gives CDR1 SGDLS, CDR2 YYNGEE. Trimming at V came to 3 bases and at J to 5 bases, leaving 13 bases not matched to a gene.

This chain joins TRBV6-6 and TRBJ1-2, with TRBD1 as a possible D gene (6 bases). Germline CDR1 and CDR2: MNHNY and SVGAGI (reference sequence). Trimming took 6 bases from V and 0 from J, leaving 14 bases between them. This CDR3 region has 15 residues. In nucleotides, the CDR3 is TGTGCCAGCAGAAGCAACAGGGATCCTAACTATGGCTACACCTTC. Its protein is CASRSNRDPNYGYTF.

DNA for the CDR3: TGTGCCAGCAGCCAAGCTTATGGTGGGGCCTATGGCTACACCTTC. It translates to CASSQAYGGAYGYTF. The J gene is TRBJ1-2, the V gene TRBV3-1 (or the pseudogene TRBV3-2), with a tentative D call TRBD1 (5 bases). Germline V gene lookup returns CDR1 LGHDT and CDR2 YNNKEL (reference sequence). Trimming stripped 1 base from V and 4 bases from J, with 13 bases between. The CDR3 sequence is 15 residues long.

The CDR3 DNA sequence: TGTGCCAGCAGCCTATACAATGAGCAGTTCTTC. Its protein is CASSLYNEQFF. The chain has TRBV27 and TRBJ2-1; D gene uncertain. V gave up 6 bases and J gave up 4 bases, with 4 bases separating them. Per germline, CDR1 MNHEY and CDR2 SMNVEV (reference sequence). The CDR3 sequence is 11 residues long.

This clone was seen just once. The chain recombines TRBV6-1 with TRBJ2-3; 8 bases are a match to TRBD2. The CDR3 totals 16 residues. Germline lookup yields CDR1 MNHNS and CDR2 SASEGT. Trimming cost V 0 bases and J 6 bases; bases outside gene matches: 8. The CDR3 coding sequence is TGTGCCAGCAGTGAAGCGGGGACTAGGCGGGTGGATACGCAGTATTTT. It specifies CASSEAGTRRVDTQYF.

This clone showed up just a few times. As DNA, the CDR3 is TGCGCCAGCAGCCCAGGACTAGCGGAGGCCTTCTACGAGCAGTACTTC. As protein: CASSPGLAEAFYEQYF. The chain is built from TRBV5-1 and TRBJ2-7, with 10 bases aligning to TRBD2. This CDR3 has 16 amino acids. The V and J ends lost 4 bases and 3 bases, in that order; junction bases with no gene match: 10. From germline, CDR1 is SGHRS and CDR2 YFSETQ.

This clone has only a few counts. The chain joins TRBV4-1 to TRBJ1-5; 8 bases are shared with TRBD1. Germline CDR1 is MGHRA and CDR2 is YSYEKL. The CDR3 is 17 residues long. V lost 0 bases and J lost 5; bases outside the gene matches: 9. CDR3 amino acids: CASSQEAGGAAYQPQHF. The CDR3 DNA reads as TGCGCCAGCAGCCAAGAGGCAGGGGGCGCAGCCTATCAGCCCCAGCATTTT.

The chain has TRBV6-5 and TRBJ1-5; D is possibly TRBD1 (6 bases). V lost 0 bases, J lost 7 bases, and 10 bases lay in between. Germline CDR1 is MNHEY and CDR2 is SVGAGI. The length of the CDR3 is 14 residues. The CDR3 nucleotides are TGTGCCAGCAGTTACTCGGGGGCGAGACAGCCCCAGCATTTT. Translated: CASSYSGARQPQHF.